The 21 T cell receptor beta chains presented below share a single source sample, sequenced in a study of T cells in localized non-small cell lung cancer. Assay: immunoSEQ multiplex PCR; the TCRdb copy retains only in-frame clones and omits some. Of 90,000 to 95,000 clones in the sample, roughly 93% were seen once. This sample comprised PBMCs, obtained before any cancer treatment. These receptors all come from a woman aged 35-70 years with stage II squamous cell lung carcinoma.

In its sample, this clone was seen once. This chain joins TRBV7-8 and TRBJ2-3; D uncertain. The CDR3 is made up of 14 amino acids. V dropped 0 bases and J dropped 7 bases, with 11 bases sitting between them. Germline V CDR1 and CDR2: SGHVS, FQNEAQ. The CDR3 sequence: CASSLAITFNTQYF. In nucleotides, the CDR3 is TGTGCCAGCAGCTTAGCGATCACTTTTAATACGCAGTATTTT. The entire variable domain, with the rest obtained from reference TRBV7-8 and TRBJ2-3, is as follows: GAGVSQSPRYKVAKRGQDVALRCDPISGHVSLFWYQQALGQGPEFLTYFQNEAQLDKSGLPSDRFFAERPEGSVSTLKIQRTQQEDSAVYLCASSLAITFNTQYFGPGTRLTVL.

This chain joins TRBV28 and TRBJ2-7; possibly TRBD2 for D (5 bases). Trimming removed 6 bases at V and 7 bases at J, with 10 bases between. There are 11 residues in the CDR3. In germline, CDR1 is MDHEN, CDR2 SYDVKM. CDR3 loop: CASSTSGEQYF. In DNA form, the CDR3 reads TGTGCCAGCAGCACCTCGGGGGAGCAGTACTTC.

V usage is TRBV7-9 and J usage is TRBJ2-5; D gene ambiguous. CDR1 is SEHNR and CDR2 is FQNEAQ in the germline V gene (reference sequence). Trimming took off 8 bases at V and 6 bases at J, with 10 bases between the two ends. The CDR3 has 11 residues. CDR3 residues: CASGAQQTQYF. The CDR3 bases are TGTGCCAGCGGAGCCCAGCAGACCCAGTACTTC.

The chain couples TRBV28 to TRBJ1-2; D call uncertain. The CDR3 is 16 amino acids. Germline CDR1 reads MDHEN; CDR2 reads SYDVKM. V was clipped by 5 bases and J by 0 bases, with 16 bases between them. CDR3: CASSGPNWLANYGYTF. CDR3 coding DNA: TGTGCCAGCAGTGGACCTAACTGGCTAGCTAACTATGGCTACACCTTC.

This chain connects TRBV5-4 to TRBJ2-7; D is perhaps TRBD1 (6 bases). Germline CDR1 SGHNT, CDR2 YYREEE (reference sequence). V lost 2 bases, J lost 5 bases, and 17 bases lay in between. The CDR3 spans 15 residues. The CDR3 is CASSFEVGQDHEQYF. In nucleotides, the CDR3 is TGTGCCAGCAGCTTTGAAGTGGGACAAGATCACGAGCAGTACTTC.

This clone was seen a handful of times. The CDR3 coding sequence is TGTGCCAGCAGCTTAGGACTAGCGGGAGGACAAGAGACCCAGTACTTC. The encoded protein is CASSLGLAGGQETQYF. The chain is built from TRBV7-2 and TRBJ2-5; 13 bases are a match to TRBD2. Germline V gene data show CDR1 as SGHTA and CDR2 as FQGNSA. The V gene end was trimmed by 1 base and the J gene end by 2 bases; junction bases not matched to a gene: 1. There are 16 residues in the CDR3.

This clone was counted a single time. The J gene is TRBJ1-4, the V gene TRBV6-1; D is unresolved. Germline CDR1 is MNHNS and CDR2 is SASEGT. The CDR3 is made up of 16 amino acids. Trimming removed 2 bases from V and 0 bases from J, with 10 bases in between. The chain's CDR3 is CASSESMKPTNEKLFF. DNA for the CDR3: TGTGCCAGCAGTGAATCAATGAAACCAACTAATGAAAAACTGTTTTTT.

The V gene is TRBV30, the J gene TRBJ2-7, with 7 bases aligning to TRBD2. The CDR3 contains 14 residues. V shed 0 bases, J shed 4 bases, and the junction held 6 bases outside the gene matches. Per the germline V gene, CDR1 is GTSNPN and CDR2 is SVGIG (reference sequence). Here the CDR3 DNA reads TGTGCCTGGAGTGTACCAGCGGGAAGGTACGAGCAGTACTTC. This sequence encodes CAWSVPAGRYEQYF.

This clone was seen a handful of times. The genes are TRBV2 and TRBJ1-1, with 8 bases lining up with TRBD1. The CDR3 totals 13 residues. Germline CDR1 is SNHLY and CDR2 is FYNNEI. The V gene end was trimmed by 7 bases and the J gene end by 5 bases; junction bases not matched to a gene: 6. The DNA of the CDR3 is TGTGCCAGCAACGACAGGGGAAGTACTGAAGCTTTCTTT. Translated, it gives CASNDRGSTEAFF.

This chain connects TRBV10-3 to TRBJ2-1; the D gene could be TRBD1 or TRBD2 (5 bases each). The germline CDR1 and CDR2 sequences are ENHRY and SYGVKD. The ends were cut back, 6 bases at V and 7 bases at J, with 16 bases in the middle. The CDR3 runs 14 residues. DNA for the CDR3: TGTGCCATCAGAGGGACCAAAGTCGGGAATGAGCAGTTCTTC. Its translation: CAIRGTKVGNEQFF.

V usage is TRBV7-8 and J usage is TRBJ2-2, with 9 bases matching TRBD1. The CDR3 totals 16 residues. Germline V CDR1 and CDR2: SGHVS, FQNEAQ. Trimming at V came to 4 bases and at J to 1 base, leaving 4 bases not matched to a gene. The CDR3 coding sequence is TGTGCCAGCAGCTCTGGGGGACAGGGGAACACCGGGGAGCTGTTTTTT. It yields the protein CASSSGGQGNTGELFF.

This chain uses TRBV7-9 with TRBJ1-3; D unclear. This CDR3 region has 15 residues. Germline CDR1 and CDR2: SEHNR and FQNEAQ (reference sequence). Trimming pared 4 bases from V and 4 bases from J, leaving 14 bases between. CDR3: CASSSDRASGNTIYF. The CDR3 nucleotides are TGTGCCAGCAGCTCCGATAGGGCAAGCGGAAACACCATATATTTT.

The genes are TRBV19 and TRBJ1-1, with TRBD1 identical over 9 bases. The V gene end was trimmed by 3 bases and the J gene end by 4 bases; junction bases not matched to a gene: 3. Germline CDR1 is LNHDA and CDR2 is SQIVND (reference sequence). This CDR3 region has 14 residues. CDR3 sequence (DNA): TGTGCCAGTAGTATGACAGGGGGAGTCACTGAAGCTTTCTTT. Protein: CASSMTGGVTEAFF.

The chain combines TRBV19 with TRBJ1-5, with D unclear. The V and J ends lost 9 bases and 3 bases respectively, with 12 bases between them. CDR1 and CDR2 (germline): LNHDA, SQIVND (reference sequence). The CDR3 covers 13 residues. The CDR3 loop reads CASMGFTNQPQHF. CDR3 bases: TGTGCCAGCATGGGTTTCACCAATCAGCCCCAGCATTTT.

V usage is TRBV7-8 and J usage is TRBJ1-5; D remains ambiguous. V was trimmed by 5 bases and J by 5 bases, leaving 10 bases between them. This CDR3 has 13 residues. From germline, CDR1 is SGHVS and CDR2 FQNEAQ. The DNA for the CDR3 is TGTGCCAGCAGCCCGGGTCTCCATCAGCCCCAGCATTTT. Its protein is CASSPGLHQPQHF.

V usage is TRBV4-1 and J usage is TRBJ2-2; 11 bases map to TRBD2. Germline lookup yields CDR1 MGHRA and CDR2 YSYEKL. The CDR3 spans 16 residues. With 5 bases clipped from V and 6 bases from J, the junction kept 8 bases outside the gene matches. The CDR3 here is CASSSLAGGLSGELFF. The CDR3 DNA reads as TGCGCCAGCAGCTCCTTAGCGGGGGGGCTCTCCGGGGAGCTGTTTTTT.

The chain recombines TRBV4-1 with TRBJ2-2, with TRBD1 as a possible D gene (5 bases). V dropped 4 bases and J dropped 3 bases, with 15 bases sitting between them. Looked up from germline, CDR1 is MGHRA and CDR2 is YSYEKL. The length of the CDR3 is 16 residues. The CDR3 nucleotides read TGCGCCAGCAGCCCGAAGGGGCAGGGCTACACCGGGGAGCTGTTTTTT. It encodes CASSPKGQGYTGELFF.

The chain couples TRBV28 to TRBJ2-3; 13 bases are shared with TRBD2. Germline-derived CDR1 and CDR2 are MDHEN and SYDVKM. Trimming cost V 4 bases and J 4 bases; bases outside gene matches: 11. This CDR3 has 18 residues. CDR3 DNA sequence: TGTGCCAGCAGTTCAACCTGGACTAGCGGGAGAGAGGCAGATACGCAGTATTTT. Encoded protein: CASSSTWTSGREADTQYF.

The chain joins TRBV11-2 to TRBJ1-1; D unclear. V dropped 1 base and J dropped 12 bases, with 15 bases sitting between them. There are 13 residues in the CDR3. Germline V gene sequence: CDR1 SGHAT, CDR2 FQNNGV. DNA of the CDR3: TGTGCCAGCAGCTTAGGGTTGCGGGAGATGACTTTCTTT. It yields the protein CASSLGLREMTFF.

Here the CDR3 reads CASIPTGTSGSRDTDTQYF. The CDR3 DNA follows: TGTGCCAGCATCCCGACCGGGACTAGCGGGAGTAGGGACACAGATACGCAGTATTTT. The chain joins TRBV7-8 to TRBJ2-3; 14 nucleotides line up with TRBD2. The germline V gene encodes CDR1 SGHVS and CDR2 FQNEAQ. The V and J ends lost 7 bases and 2 bases, in that order; junction bases with no gene match: 14. The CDR3 is made up of 19 amino acids. The whole variable domain, filled in from reference TRBV7-8 and TRBJ2-3, reads GAGVSQSPRYKVAKRGQDVALRCDPISGHVSLFWYQQALGQGPEFLTYFQNEAQLDKSGLPSDRFFAERPEGSVSTLKIQRTQQEDSAVYLCASIPTGTSGSRDTDTQYFGPGTRLTVL.

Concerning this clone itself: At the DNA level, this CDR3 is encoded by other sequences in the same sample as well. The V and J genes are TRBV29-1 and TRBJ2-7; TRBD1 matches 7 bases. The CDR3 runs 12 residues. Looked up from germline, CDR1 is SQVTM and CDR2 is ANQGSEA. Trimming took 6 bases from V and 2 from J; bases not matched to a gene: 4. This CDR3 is CSVRQGAYEQYF. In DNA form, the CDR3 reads TGCAGCGTCCGACAGGGTGCCTACGAGCAGTACTTC.